These T cell receptor beta chains were read from a single sample in a study of T and B cells in COVID-19 patients. From the multiplex PCR reads, TCRdb called clonotypes with MiXCR, one entry per CDR3 protein. There are fewer than 10,000 distinct CDR3 sequences in the sample; 31% occur only once, and 20% to 25% lies in the top ten. Material: blood. These receptors were obtained from a human donor who had recovered from COVID-19. Each CDR3 is given with its conserved first and last residue. Each record gives: J gene, clone size, D gene, V gene, CDR3 DNA, CDR3 protein. D genes are given only for firm matches. For some rows the clone size is stated as once, few or many, or as a class when expanded; others skip it.

j_gene: TRBJ1-2; abundance: medium-sized; d_gene: TRBD1; v_gene: TRBV19; CDR3nt: TGTGCCAGTAGTGAGCGACAGGGCATAGGATACTATGGCTACACCTTC; CDR3aa: CASSERQGIGYYGYTF
j_gene: TRBJ2-3; abundance: medium-sized; d_gene: TRBD2; v_gene: TRBV6-1; CDR3nt: TGTGCCAGCAGTGATGAGCGGGGGGGCGCAGATACGCAGTATTTT; CDR3aa: CASSDERGGADTQYF
j_gene: TRBJ1-6; abundance: -; d_gene: -; v_gene: TRBV18; CDR3nt: TGTGCCAGCTCACCAAGCCCCAATTCACCCCTCCACTTT; CDR3aa: CASSPSPNSPLHF
j_gene: TRBJ1-3; abundance: few; d_gene: -; v_gene: TRBV27; CDR3nt: TGTGCCAGCAGTCTAGGGACAACTGGAAACACCATATATTTT; CDR3aa: CASSLGTTGNTIYF
j_gene: TRBJ2-1; abundance: -; d_gene: TRBD2; v_gene: TRBV24-1; CDR3nt: TGTGCCACCAGTGACCCTGGACTAGCGGGGCTTCGGAGTGAGCAGTTCTTC; CDR3aa: CATSDPGLAGLRSEQFF
j_gene: TRBJ1-3; abundance: -; d_gene: TRBD1; v_gene: TRBV10-3; CDR3nt: TGTGCCATCAGTGGGGGACAGTTCTCTGGAAACACCATATATTTT; CDR3aa: CAISGGQFSGNTIYF
j_gene: TRBJ1-5; abundance: few; d_gene: -; v_gene: TRBV6-6; CDR3nt: TGTGCCAGCAGTTACGGACAGCGCCTTAATCAGCCCCAGCATTTT; CDR3aa: CASSYGQRLNQPQHF
j_gene: TRBJ2-2; abundance: few; d_gene: -; v_gene: TRBV5-1; CDR3nt: TGCGCCAGCAGCTTGGGACCGGTTACGAACACCGGGGAGCTGTTTTTT; CDR3aa: CASSLGPVTNTGELFF
j_gene: TRBJ2-2; abundance: -; d_gene: -; v_gene: TRBV4-2; CDR3nt: TGCGCCAGCAGCCAAACTCCGGGTCTTAACACCGGGGAGCTGTTTTTT; CDR3aa: CASSQTPGLNTGELFF
j_gene: TRBJ1-1; abundance: -; d_gene: -; v_gene: TRBV5-1; CDR3nt: TGCGCCAGCGGCAGGACGCCGAACACTGAAGCTTTCTTT; CDR3aa: CASGRTPNTEAFF
j_gene: TRBJ2-6; abundance: few; d_gene: -; v_gene: TRBV6-2/TRBV6-3; CDR3nt: TGTGCCAGCACCGCCCTGTTCAAGGGCCCGAGCTCTGGGGCCAACGTCCTGACTTTC; CDR3aa: CASTALFKGPSSGANVLTF
j_gene: TRBJ1-1; abundance: few; d_gene: TRBD1; v_gene: TRBV12-3/TRBV12-4; CDR3nt: TGTGCCAGCAGTTATCAGGGGGGGAACACTGAAGCTTTCTTT; CDR3aa: CASSYQGGNTEAFF
j_gene: TRBJ2-7; abundance: few; d_gene: -; v_gene: TRBV11-2; CDR3nt: TGTGCCAGCAGCTTCGGGACTCAATACGAGCAGTACTTC; CDR3aa: CASSFGTQYEQYF
j_gene: TRBJ2-7; abundance: few; d_gene: -; v_gene: TRBV19; CDR3nt: TGTGCCAGTAGTATAACCGGGACGGGAGCCTACGAGCAGTACTTC; CDR3aa: CASSITGTGAYEQYF
j_gene: TRBJ1-1; abundance: few; d_gene: TRBD1; v_gene: TRBV6-5; CDR3nt: TGTGCCAGCACCCTATACAGGGGTCGCACTGAAGCTTTCTTT; CDR3aa: CASTLYRGRTEAFF
j_gene: TRBJ1-1; abundance: medium-sized; d_gene: -; v_gene: TRBV19; CDR3nt: TGTGCCAGTAGTTCCGCACCTATGGCATCTTCCACTGAAGCTTTCTTT; CDR3aa: CASSSAPMASSTEAFF
j_gene: TRBJ2-7; abundance: few; d_gene: -; v_gene: TRBV7-2; CDR3nt: TGTGCCAGCAGCCGAGGGACACTTTACGAGCAGTACTTC; CDR3aa: CASSRGTLYEQYF
j_gene: TRBJ1-6; abundance: few; d_gene: -; v_gene: TRBV14; CDR3nt: TGTGCCAGCAGCCAAGATATCGGAAATTCACCCCTCCACTTT; CDR3aa: CASSQDIGNSPLHF
j_gene: TRBJ1-1; abundance: -; d_gene: -; v_gene: TRBV5-5; CDR3nt: TGTGCCAGCAGCTTTCAGGGGAACACTGAAGCTTTCTTT; CDR3aa: CASSFQGNTEAFF
j_gene: TRBJ2-6; abundance: -; d_gene: -; v_gene: TRBV4-2; CDR3nt: TGTGCCAGCAGCCAAGATGATGACAGAAGTTCCCTGGGGGCCAACGTCCTGACTTTC; CDR3aa: CASSQDDDRSSLGANVLTF
j_gene: TRBJ1-5; abundance: once; d_gene: TRBD1; v_gene: TRBV12-3/TRBV12-4; CDR3nt: TGTGCCAGCAGCCTTGGACAGGGGGGCCCAAATCAGCCCCAGCATTTT; CDR3aa: CASSLGQGGPNQPQHF
j_gene: TRBJ2-5; abundance: medium-sized; d_gene: -; v_gene: TRBV10-3; CDR3nt: TGTGCCATCAGTGACGGGGTCCAAGAGACCCAGTACTTC; CDR3aa: CAISDGVQETQYF
j_gene: TRBJ2-2; abundance: medium-sized; d_gene: TRBD2; v_gene: TRBV6-1; CDR3nt: TGTGCCAGCACGGGACTAGCGGGGGGCACCGGGGAGCTGTTTTTT; CDR3aa: CASTGLAGGTGELFF
j_gene: TRBJ1-2; abundance: few; d_gene: -; v_gene: TRBV5-6; CDR3nt: TGTGCCAGCAGCCCAATTGGGCTAGGACTGATGTATGGCTACACCTTC; CDR3aa: CASSPIGLGLMYGYTF
j_gene: TRBJ2-2; abundance: few; d_gene: TRBD2; v_gene: TRBV14; CDR3nt: TGTGCCAGCAGCCGGACTAGCGGTTTCACCGGGGAGCTGTTTTTT; CDR3aa: CASSRTSGFTGELFF
j_gene: TRBJ1-5; abundance: -; d_gene: -; v_gene: TRBV20-1; CDR3nt: TGCAGTGCTAGAGATTCGTACAGGGTTCGACGCAATCAGCCCCAGCATTTT; CDR3aa: CSARDSYRVRRNQPQHF
j_gene: TRBJ2-3; abundance: -; d_gene: -; v_gene: TRBV7-6; CDR3nt: TGTGCCATCAGCCCCCAGGCCCCGGAGGGTACGCAGTATTTT; CDR3aa: CAISPQAPEGTQYF
j_gene: TRBJ2-2; abundance: -; d_gene: -; v_gene: TRBV11-1; CDR3nt: TGTGCCAGCAGCCGCTGGACTTGGGAGCTGTTTTTT; CDR3aa: CASSRWTWELFF
j_gene: TRBJ1-2; abundance: few; d_gene: TRBD1; v_gene: TRBV29-1; CDR3nt: TGCAGCGCCTCCCGGGACAGCTATGGCTACACCTTC; CDR3aa: CSASRDSYGYTF
j_gene: TRBJ2-2; abundance: once; d_gene: TRBD1; v_gene: TRBV27; CDR3nt: TGTGCCAGCAGTTCAACCGGGACAGGGACCACCGGGGAGCTGTTTTTT; CDR3aa: CASSSTGTGTTGELFF
j_gene: TRBJ2-7; abundance: medium-sized; d_gene: TRBD1; v_gene: TRBV27; CDR3nt: TGTGCCAGCAGGCCCTTTGGGACAGGGACCGAGCAGTACTTC; CDR3aa: CASRPFGTGTEQYF
j_gene: TRBJ2-6; abundance: few; d_gene: -; v_gene: TRBV4-3; CDR3nt: TGCGCCAGCAGCCAAGATCGGGATAGCTGGGCCAACGTCCTGACTTTC; CDR3aa: CASSQDRDSWANVLTF
j_gene: TRBJ1-2; abundance: few; d_gene: -; v_gene: TRBV15; CDR3nt: TGTGCCACCAGCAGAGGGGGGCAGGGAGCCTATGGCTACACCTTC; CDR3aa: CATSRGGQGAYGYTF
j_gene: TRBJ1-3; abundance: -; d_gene: -; v_gene: TRBV6-5; CDR3nt: TGTGCCAGCAGTACTCAATACTCTGGAAACACCATATATTTT; CDR3aa: CASSTQYSGNTIYF
j_gene: TRBJ2-7; abundance: -; d_gene: -; v_gene: TRBV5-6; CDR3nt: TGTGCCAGCAGCTTAGGTTTACGGGGGAACGACGAGCAGTACTTC; CDR3aa: CASSLGLRGNDEQYF
j_gene: TRBJ2-3; abundance: few; d_gene: TRBD1; v_gene: TRBV6-2/TRBV6-3; CDR3nt: TGTGCCAGCATTCGGGGACAGGCCGGCACAGATACGCAGTATTTT; CDR3aa: CASIRGQAGTDTQYF
j_gene: TRBJ2-1; abundance: -; d_gene: -; v_gene: TRBV4-3; CDR3nt: TGCGCCAGCAGCCAAGCCCCCGGGGGTAGCGGCTACTACAATGAGCAGTTCTTC; CDR3aa: CASSQAPGGSGYYNEQFF
j_gene: TRBJ1-2; abundance: -; d_gene: -; v_gene: TRBV18; CDR3nt: TGTGCCAGCTCACCCCTGACAGACTATGGCTACACCTTC; CDR3aa: CASSPLTDYGYTF
j_gene: TRBJ2-7; abundance: few; d_gene: -; v_gene: TRBV6-1; CDR3nt: TGTGCCAGCAAAGACAGTTTCGTTGGACTATACGAGCAGTACTTC; CDR3aa: CASKDSFVGLYEQYF
j_gene: TRBJ2-5; abundance: few; d_gene: -; v_gene: TRBV12-3/TRBV12-4; CDR3nt: TGTGCCAGCAGACAGGGTCTGGAGACCCAGTACTTC; CDR3aa: CASRQGLETQYF
j_gene: TRBJ2-2; abundance: medium-sized; d_gene: TRBD2; v_gene: TRBV12-3/TRBV12-4; CDR3nt: TGTGCCAGCAGTTTTGCGGGGGGAACCGGGGAGCTGTTTTTT; CDR3aa: CASSFAGGTGELFF
j_gene: TRBJ1-2; abundance: -; d_gene: -; v_gene: TRBV20-1; CDR3nt: TGCAGTGCTAGAGATCAGAGAGGCTATGGCTACACCTTC; CDR3aa: CSARDQRGYGYTF
j_gene: TRBJ2-1; abundance: few; d_gene: -; v_gene: TRBV20-1; CDR3nt: TGCAGTGCCGGGAGGACAGCGGGCATCAATGAGCAGTTCTTC; CDR3aa: CSAGRTAGINEQFF
j_gene: TRBJ2-7; abundance: medium-sized; d_gene: TRBD1; v_gene: TRBV19; CDR3nt: TGTGCCAGTAGTATCGAAGGGGGCCAATACTCCTACGAGCAGTACTTC; CDR3aa: CASSIEGGQYSYEQYF
j_gene: TRBJ2-3; abundance: medium-sized; d_gene: -; v_gene: TRBV29-1; CDR3nt: TGCAGCGGCTCAGGGGGGACCGGCACAGATACGCAGTATTTT; CDR3aa: CSGSGGTGTDTQYF
j_gene: TRBJ2-2; abundance: few; d_gene: -; v_gene: TRBV10-3; CDR3nt: TGTGCCGTCAGGCCCGCTCTAAACACCGGGGAGCTGTTTTTT; CDR3aa: CAVRPALNTGELFF